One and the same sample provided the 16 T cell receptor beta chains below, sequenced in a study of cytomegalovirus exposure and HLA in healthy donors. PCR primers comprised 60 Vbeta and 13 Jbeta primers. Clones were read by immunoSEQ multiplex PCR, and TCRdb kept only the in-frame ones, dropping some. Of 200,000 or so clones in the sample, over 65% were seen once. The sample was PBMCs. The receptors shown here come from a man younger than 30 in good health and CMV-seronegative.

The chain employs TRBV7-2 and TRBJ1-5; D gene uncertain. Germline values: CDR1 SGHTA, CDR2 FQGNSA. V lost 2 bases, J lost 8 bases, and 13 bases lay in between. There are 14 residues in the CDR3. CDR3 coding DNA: TGTGCCAGCAGCTTACAATCGGGTAATGAGCCCCAGCATTTT. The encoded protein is CASSLQSGNEPQHF.

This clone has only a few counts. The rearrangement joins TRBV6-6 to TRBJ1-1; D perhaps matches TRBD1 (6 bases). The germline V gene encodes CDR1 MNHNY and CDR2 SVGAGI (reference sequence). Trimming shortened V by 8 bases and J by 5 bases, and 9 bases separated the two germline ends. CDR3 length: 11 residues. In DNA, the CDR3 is TGTGCCAGCCGAGGGGGAACTGAAGCTTTCTTT. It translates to CASRGGTEAFF.

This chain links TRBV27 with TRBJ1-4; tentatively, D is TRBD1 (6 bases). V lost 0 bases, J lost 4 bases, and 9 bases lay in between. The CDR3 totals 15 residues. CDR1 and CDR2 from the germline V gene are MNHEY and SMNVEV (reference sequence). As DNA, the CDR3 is TGTGCCAGCAGTTTATCTACAGGGTTTAATGAAAAACTGTTTTTT. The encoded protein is CASSLSTGFNEKLFF.

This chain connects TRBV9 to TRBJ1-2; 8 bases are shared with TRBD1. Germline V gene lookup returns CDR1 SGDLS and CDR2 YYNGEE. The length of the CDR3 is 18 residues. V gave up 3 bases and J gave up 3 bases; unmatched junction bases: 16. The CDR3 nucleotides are TGTGCCAGCAGCGCGAGGGAGCACCGGGACAGGTTTGACTATGGCTACACCTTC. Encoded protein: CASSAREHRDRFDYGYTF.

The CDR3 bases are TGTGCCAGTAGTGTCACGACAGGGGTCGCTGAAGCTTTCTTT. Residues: CASSVTTGVAEAFF. This rearrangement joins TRBV19 to TRBJ1-1; the match to TRBD1 covers 8 bases. V shed 5 bases and J 6 bases; nucleotides not matched to a gene: 8. This CDR3 region has 14 residues. Germline values: CDR1 LNHDA, CDR2 SQIVND (reference sequence).

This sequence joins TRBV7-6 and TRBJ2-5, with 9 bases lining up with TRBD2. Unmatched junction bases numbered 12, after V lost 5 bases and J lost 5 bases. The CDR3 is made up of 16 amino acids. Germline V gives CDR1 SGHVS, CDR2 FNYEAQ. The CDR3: CASSLQIAGASETQYF. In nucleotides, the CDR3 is TGTGCCAGCAGCCTGCAAATAGCGGGAGCTAGCGAGACCCAGTACTTC. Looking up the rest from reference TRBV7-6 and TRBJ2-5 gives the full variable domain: GAGVSQSPRYKVTKRGQDVALRCDPISGHVSLYWYRQALGQGPEFLTYFNYEAQQDKSGLPNDRFSAERPEGSISTLTIQRTEQRDSAMYRCASSLQIAGASETQYFGPGTRLLVL.

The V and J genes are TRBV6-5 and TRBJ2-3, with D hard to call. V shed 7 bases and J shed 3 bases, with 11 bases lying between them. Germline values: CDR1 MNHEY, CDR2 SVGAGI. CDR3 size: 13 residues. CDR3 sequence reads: CASTEVETDTQYF. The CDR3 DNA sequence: TGTGCCAGCACCGAGGTGGAAACAGATACGCAGTATTTT.

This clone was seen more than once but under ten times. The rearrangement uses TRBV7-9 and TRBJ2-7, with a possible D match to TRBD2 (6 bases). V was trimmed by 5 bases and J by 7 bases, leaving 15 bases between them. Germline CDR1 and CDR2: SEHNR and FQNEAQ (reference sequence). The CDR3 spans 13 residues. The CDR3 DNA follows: TGTGCCAGCAGCCCCCTCGGGAGAGAGGAGCAGTACTTC. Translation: CASSPLGREEQYF.

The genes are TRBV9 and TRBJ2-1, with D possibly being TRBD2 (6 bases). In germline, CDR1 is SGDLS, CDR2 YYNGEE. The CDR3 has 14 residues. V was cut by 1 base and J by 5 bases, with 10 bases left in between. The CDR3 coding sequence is TGTGCCAGCAGCGTAAGGGCGGGACACAATGAGCAGTTCTTC. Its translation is CASSVRAGHNEQFF.

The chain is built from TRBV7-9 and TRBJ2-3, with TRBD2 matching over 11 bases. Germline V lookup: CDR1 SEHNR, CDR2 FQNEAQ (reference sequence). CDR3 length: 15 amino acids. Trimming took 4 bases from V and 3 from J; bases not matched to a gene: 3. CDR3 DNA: TGTGCCAGCAGCTCCCTAGCGGGAGGTACAGATACGCAGTATTTT. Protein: CASSSLAGGTDTQYF.

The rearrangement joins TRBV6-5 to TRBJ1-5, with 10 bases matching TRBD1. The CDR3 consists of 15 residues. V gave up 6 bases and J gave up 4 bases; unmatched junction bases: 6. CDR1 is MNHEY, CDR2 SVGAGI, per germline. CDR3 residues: CASRTGQGRNQPQHF. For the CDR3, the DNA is TGTGCCAGCAGGACGGGACAGGGGAGGAATCAGCCCCAGCATTTT.

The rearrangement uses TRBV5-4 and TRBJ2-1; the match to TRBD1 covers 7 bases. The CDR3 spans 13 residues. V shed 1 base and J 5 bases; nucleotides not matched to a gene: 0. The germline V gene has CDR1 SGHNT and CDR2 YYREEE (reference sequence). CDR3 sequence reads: CASSLTGDNEQFF. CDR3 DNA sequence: TGTGCCAGCAGCTTGACAGGGGACAATGAGCAGTTCTTC.

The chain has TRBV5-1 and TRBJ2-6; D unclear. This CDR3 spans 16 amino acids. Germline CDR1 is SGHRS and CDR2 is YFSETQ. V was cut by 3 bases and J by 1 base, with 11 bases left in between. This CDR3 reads CASSSAGSSGANVLTF. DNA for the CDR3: TGCGCCAGCAGCTCCGCCGGGTCTTCTGGGGCCAACGTCCTGACTTTC.

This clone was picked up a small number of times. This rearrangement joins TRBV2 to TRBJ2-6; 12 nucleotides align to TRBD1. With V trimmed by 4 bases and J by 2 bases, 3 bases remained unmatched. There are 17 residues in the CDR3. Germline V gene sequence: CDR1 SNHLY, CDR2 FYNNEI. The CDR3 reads CASSAGQGAPGANVLTF. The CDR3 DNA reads TGTGCCAGCAGTGCGGGACAGGGGGCGCCTGGGGCCAACGTCCTGACTTTC.

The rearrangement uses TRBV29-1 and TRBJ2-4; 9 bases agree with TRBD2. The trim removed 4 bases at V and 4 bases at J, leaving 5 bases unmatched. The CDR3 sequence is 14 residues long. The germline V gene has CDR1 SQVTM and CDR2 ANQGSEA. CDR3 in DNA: TGCAGCGTTGTGGCGGGAGGGAAGAAAAACATTCAGTACTTC. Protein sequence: CSVVAGGKKNIQYF.

The CDR3 loop reads CASTLLTSYEQYF. The CDR3 DNA sequence: TGTGCCAGCACTCTACTCACCTCCTACGAGCAGTACTTC. The genes are TRBV6-1 and TRBJ2-7; D is ambiguous. CDR1 is MNHNS, CDR2 SASEGT, per germline. Trimming stripped 7 bases from V and 0 bases from J, with 10 bases between. The CDR3 covers 13 residues.